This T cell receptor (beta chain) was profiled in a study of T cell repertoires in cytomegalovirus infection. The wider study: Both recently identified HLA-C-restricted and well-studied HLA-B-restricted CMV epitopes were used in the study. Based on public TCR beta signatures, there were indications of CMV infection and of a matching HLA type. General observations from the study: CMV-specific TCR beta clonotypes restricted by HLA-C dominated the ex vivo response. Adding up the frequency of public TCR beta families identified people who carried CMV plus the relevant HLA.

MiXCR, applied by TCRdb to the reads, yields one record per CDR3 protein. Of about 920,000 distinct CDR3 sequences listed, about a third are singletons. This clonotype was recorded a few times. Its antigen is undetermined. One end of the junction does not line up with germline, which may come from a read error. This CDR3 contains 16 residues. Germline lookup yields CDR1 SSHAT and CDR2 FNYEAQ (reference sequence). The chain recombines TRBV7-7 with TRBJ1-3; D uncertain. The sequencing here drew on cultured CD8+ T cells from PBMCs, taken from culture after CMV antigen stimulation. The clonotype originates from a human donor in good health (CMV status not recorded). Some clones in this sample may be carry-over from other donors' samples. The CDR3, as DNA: TGTGCTAGCAGCTTAGGTCCGGGGAGCTCTGGAAACACCATATATTTT. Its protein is CASSLGPGSSGNTIYF.